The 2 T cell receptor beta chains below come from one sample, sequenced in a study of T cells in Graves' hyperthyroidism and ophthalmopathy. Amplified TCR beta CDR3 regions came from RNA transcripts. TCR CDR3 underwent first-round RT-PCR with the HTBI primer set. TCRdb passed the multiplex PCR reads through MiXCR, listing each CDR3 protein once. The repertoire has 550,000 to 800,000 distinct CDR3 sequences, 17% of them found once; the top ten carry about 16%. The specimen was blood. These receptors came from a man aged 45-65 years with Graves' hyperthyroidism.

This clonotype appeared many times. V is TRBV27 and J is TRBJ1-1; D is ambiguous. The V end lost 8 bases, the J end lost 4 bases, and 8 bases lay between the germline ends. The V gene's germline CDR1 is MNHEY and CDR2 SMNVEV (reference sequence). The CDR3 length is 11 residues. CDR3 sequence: CASWAGTEAFF. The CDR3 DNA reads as TGTGCCAGCTGGGCCGGCACTGAAGCTTTCTTT.

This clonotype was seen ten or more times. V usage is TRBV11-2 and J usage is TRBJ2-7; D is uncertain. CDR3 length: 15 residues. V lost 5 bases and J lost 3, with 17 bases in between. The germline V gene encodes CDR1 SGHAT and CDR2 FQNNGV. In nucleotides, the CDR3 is TGTGCCAGCAGCCGTCAGACGACGGTGAACTACGAGCAGTACTTC. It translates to CASSRQTTVNYEQYF.